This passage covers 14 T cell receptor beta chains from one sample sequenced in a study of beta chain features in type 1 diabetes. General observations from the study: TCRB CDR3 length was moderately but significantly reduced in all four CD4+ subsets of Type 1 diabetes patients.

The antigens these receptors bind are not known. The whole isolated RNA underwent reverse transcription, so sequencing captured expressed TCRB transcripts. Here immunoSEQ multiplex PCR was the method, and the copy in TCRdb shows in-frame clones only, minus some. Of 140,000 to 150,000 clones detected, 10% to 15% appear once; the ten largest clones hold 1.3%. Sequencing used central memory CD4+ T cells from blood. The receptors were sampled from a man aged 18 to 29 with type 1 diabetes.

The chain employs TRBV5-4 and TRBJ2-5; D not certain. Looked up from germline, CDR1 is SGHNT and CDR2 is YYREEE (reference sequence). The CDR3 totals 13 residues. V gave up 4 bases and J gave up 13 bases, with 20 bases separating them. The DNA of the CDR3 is TGTGCCAGCAGCCAAGAAATAGGCAGGCCCTCGTACTTC. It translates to CASSQEIGRPSYF.

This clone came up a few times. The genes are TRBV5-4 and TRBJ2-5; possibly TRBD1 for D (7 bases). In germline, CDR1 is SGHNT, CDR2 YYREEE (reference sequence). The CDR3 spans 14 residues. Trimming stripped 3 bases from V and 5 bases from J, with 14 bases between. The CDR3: CASSSRQGGETQYF. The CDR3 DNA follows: TGTGCCAGCAGCTCTCGACAGGGAGGCGAGACCCAGTACTTC.

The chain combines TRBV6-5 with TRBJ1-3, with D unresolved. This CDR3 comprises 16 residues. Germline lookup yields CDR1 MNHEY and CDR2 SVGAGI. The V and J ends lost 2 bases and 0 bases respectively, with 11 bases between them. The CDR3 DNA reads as TGTGCCAGCAGTTACGGATTTTCAGGCTCTGGAAACACCATATATTTT. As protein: CASSYGFSGSGNTIYF.

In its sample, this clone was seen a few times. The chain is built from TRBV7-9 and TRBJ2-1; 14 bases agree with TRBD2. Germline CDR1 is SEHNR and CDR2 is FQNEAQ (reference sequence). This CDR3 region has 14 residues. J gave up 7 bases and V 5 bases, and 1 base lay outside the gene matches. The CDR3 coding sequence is TGTGCCAGCAGCCGGACTAGCGGGGGGAATGAGCAGTTCTTC. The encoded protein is CASSRTSGGNEQFF.

CDR3 DNA sequence: TGCAGCGTTGATAACAGGGCCGACAATGAGCAGTTCTTC. It yields the protein CSVDNRADNEQFF. The V call is TRBV29-1, the J call TRBJ2-1; perhaps TRBD1 as D (6 bases). The germline V and J ends were trimmed by 3 bases and 5 bases, with 11 bases remaining between them. The CDR3 is 13 amino acids. From germline, CDR1 is SQVTM and CDR2 ANQGSEA.

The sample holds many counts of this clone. The CDR3 nucleotides read TGTGCCAGCAGACAGGGAGGGGGTTCACCCCTCCACTTT. This sequence encodes CASRQGGGSPLHF. V is TRBV14 and J is TRBJ1-6; possible D gene TRBD1, 6 bases. The CDR3 contains 13 residues. The V end lost 6 bases, the J end lost 9 bases, and 12 bases lay between the germline ends. CDR1 SGHDN and CDR2 FVKESK come from the germline V gene.

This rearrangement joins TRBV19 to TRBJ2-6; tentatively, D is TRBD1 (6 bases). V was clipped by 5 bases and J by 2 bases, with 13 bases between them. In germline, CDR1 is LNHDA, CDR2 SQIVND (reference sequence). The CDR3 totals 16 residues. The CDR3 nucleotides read TGTGCCAGTAGTGTAACAGGGCTACCTGGGGCCAACGTCCTGACTTTC. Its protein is CASSVTGLPGANVLTF.

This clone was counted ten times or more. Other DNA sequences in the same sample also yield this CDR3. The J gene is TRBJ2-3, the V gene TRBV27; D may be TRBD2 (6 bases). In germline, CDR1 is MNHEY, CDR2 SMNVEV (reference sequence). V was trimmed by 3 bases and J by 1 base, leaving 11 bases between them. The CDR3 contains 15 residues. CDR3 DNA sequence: TGTGCCAGCAGTTTTCTGGTAGCGGGCACAGATACGCAGTATTTT. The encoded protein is CASSFLVAGTDTQYF.

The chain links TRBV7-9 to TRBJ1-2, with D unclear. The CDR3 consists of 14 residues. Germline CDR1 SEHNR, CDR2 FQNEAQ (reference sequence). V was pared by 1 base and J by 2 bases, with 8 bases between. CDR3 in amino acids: CASSLVVNNYGYTF. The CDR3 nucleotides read TGTGCCAGCAGCTTAGTGGTAAACAACTATGGCTACACCTTC. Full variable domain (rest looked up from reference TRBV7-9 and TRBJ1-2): DTGVSQNPRHKITKRGQNVTFRCDPISEHNRLYWYRQTLGQGPEFLTYFQNEAQLEKSRLLSDRFSAERPKGSFSTLEIQRTEQGDSAMYLCASSLVVNNYGYTFGSGTRLTVV.

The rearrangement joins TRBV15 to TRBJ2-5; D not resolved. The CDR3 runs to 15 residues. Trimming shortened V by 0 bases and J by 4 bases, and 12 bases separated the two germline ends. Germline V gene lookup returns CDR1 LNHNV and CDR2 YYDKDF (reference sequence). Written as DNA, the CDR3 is TGTGCCACCAGCAGAGATCTCCCAACTTTAGAGACCCAGTACTTC. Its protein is CATSRDLPTLETQYF.

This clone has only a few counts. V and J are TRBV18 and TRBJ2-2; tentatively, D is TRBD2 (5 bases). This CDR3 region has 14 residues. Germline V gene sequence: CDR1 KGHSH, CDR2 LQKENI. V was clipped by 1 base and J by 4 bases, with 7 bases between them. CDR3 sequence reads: CASSPRRGTGELFF. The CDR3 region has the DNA TGTGCCAGCTCACCACGTCGGGGCACCGGGGAGCTGTTTTTT.

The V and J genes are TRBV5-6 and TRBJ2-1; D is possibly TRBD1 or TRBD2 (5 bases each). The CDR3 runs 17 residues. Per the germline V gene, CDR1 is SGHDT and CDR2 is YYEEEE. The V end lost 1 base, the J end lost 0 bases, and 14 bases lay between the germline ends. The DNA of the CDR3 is TGTGCCAGCAGCTTGATGGGACGGACGAGCTCCTACAATGAGCAGTTCTTC. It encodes CASSLMGRTSSYNEQFF.

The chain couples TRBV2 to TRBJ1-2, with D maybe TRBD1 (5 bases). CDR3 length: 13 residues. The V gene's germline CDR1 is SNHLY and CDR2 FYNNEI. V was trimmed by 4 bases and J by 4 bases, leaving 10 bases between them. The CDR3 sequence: CASSVGPSYGYTF. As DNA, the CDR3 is TGTGCCAGCAGTGTGGGACCGTCCTATGGCTACACCTTC.

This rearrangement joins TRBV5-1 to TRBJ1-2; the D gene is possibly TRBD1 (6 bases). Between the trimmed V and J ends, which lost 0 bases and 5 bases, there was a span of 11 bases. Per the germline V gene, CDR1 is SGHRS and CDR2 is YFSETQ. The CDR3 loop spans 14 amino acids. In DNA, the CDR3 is TGCGCCAGCAGCTTGGCCCAGGGGTTGTATGGCTACACCTTC. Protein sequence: CASSLAQGLYGYTF.